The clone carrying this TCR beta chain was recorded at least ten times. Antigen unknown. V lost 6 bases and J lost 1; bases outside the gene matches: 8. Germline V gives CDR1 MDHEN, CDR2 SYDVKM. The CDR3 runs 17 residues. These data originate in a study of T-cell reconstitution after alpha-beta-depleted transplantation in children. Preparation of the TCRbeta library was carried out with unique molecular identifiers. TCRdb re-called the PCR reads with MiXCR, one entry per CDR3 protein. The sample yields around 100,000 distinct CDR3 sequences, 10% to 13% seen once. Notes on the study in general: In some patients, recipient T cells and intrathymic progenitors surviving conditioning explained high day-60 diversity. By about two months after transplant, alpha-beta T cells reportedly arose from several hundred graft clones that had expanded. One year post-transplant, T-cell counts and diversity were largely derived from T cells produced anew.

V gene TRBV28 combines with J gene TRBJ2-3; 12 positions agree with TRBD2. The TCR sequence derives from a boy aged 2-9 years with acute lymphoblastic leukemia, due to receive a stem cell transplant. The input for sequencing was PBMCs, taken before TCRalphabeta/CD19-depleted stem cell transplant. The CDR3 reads CASRPYGLAGRTDTQYF. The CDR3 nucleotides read TGTGCCAGCAGACCTTATGGACTAGCGGGACGCACAGATACGCAGTATTTT. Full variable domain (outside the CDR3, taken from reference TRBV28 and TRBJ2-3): DVKVTQSSRYLVKRTGEKVFLECVQDMDHENMFWYRQDPGLGLRLIYFSYDVKMKEKGDIPEGYSVSREKKERFSLILESASTNQTSMYLCASRPYGLAGRTDTQYFGPGTRLTVL.